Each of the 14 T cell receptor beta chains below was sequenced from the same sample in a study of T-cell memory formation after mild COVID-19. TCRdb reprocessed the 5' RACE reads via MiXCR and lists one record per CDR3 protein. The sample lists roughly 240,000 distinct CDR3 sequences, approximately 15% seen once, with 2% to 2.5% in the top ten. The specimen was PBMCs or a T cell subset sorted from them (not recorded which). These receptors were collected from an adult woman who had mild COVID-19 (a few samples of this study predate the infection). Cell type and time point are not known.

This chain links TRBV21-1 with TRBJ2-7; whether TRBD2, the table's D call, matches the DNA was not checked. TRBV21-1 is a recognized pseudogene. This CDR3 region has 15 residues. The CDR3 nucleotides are TGTGCCAGCTATGGACTAGCGGGCAACTCCTACGAGCAGTACTTC. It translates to CASYGLAGNSYEQYF.

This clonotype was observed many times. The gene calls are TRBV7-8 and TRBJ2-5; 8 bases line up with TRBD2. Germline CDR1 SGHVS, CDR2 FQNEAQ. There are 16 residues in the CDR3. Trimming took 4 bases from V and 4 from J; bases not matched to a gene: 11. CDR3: CASSSGAGRALETQYF. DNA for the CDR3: TGTGCCAGCAGCTCCGGAGCCGGGAGGGCCTTAGAGACCCAGTACTTC.

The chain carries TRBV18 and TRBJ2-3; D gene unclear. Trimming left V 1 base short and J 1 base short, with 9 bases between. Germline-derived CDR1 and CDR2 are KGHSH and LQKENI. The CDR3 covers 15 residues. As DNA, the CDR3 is TGTGCCAGCTCACCACAGGTATACGGCACAGATACGCAGTATTTT. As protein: CASSPQVYGTDTQYF.

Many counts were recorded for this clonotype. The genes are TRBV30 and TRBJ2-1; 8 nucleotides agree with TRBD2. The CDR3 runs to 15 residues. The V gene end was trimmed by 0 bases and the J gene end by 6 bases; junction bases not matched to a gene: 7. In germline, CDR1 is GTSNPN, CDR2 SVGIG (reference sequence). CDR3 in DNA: TGTGCCTGGAGTGTAATCCGGGGGGGAAGCAATGAGCAGTTCTTC. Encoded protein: CAWSVIRGGSNEQFF.

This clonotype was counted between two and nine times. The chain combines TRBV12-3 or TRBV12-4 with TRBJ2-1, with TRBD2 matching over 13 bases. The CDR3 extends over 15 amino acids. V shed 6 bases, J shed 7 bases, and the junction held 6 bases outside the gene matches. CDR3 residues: CASSLRTSGSNEQFF. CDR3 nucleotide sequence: TGTGCCAGCAGCCTCCGGACTAGCGGGAGTAATGAGCAGTTCTTC.

CDR3 sequence: CASSYSQLGAGNTIYF. The CDR3 DNA reads TGTGCCAGCAGTTACTCGCAACTAGGGGCTGGAAACACCATATATTTT. V gene TRBV6-5 combines with J gene TRBJ1-3; TRBD1 is a possible D gene (5 bases). V dropped 0 bases and J dropped 2 bases, with 11 bases sitting between them. CDR1 and CDR2 from the germline V gene are MNHEY and SVGAGI. The CDR3 runs to 16 residues.

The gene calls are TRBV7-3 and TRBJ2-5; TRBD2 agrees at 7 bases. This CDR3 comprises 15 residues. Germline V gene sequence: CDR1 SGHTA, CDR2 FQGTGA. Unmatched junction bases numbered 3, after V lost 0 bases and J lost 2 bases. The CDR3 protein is CASSLTGSGQETQYF. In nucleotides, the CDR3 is TGTGCCAGCAGCTTAACGGGTAGCGGGCAAGAGACCCAGTACTTC. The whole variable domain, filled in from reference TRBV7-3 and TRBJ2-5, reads GAGVSQTPSNKVTEKGKYVELRCDPISGHTALYWYRQSLGQGPEFLIYFQGTGAADDSGLPNDRFFAVRPEGSVSTLKIQRTERGDSAVYLCASSLTGSGQETQYFGPGTRLLVL.

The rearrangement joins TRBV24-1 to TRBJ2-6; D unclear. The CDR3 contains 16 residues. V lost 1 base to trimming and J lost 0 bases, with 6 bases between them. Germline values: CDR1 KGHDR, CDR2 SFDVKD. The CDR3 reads CATSDFRRSGANVLTF. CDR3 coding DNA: TGTGCCACCAGTGATTTTCGCCGCTCTGGGGCCAACGTCCTGACTTTC.

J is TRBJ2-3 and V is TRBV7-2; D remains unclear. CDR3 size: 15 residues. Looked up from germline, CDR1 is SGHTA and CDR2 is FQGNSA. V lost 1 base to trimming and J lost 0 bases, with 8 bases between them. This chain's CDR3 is CASSLDVSSTDTQYF. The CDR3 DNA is TGTGCCAGCAGCTTAGACGTCTCTAGCACAGATACGCAGTATTTT.

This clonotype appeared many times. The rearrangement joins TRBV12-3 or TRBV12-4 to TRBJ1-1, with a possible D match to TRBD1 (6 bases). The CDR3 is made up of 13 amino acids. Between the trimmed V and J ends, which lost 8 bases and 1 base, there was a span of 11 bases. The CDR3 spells CASAIRGNTEAFF. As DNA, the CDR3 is TGTGCCAGCGCCATCAGGGGGAACACTGAAGCTTTCTTT.

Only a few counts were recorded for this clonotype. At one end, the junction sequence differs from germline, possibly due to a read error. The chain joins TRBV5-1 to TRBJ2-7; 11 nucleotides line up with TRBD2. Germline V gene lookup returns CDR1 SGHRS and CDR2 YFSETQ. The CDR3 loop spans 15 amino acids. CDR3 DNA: TGTGCCAGCAGTTTCGGACTAGCGGGCTCCTACGAGCAGTACTTC. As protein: CASSFGLAGSYEQYF.

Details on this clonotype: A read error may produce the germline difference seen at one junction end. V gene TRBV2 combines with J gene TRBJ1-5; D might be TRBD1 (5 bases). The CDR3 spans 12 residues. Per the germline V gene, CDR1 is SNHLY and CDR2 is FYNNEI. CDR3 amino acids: CASKGWNQPQHF. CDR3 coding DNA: TGTGCGAGCAAGGGGTGGAATCAGCCCCAGCATTTT.

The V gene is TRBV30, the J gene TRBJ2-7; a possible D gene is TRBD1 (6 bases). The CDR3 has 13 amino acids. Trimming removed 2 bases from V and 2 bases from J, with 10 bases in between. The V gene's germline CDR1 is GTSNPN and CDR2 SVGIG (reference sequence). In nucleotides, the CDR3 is TGTGCCTGGAGTCAGGGGTTAACCTACGAGCAGTACTTC. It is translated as CAWSQGLTYEQYF.

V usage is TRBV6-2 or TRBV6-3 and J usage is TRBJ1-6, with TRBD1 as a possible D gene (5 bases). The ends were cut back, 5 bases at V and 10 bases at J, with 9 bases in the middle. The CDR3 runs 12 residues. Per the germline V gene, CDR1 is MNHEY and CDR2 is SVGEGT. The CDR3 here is CASSTGTSPLHF. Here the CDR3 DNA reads TGTGCCAGCAGTACTGGGACGTCACCCCTCCACTTT.